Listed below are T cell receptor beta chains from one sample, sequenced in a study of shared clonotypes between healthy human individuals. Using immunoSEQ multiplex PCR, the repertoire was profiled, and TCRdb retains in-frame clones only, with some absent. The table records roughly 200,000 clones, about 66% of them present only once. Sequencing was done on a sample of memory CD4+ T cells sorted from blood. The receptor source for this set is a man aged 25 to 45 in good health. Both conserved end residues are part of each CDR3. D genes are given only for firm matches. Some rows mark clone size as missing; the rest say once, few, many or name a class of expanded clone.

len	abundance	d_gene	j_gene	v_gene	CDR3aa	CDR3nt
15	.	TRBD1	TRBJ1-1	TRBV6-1	CASSGRDRGNTEAFF	TGTGCCAGCAGTGGGCGGGACAGGGGGAACACTGAAGCTTTCTTT
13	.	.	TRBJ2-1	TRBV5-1	CASSLYPYNEQFF	TGCGCCAGCAGCTTGTATCCCTACAATGAGCAGTTCTTC
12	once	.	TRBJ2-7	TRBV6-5	CASSPTGNEQYF	TGTGCCAGCAGCCCGACGGGGAACGAGCAGTACTTC
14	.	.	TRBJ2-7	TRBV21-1	CASSTWTGDYEQYF	TGTGCCAGCAGCACCTGGACAGGGGACTACGAGCAGTACTTC
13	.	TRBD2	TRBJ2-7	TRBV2	CASSDGTSGMQYF	TGTGCCAGCAGTGATGGGACTAGCGGAATGCAGTACTTC
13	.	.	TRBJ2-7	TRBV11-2	CASSRDSVYEQYF	TGTGCCAGCAGCCGGGACTCGGTCTACGAGCAGTACTTC
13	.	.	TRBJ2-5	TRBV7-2	CASSLEAEVTQYF	TGTGCCAGCAGCCTTGAGGCAGAGGTGACCCAGTACTTC
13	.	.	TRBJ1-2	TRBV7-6	CASSPGHLKGYTF	TGTGCCAGCAGCCCCGGGCACCTTAAGGGCTACACCTTC
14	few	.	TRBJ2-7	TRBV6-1	CASSERTSTYEQYF	TGTGCCAGCAGTGAACGGACTTCCACCTACGAGCAGTACTTC
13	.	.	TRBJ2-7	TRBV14	CASSQVRGHEQYF	TGTGCCAGCAGCCAAGTCCGAGGTCACGAGCAGTACTTC
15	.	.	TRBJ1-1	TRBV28	CASFTGAPSGTEAFF	TGTGCCAGTTTCACCGGGGCTCCCTCGGGTACTGAAGCTTTCTTT
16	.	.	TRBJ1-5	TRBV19	CASSTLLTALHQPQHF	TGTGCCAGTAGCACCTTGCTGACAGCGCTTCATCAGCCCCAGCATTTT
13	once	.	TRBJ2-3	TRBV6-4	CASSGTNTDTQYF	TGTGCCAGCAGTGGGACTAACACAGATACGCAGTATTTT
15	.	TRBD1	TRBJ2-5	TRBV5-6	CASSSHRTGGETQYF	TGTGCCAGCAGCTCTCACCGGACAGGGGGGGAGACCCAGTACTTC
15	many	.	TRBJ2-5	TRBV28	CASSLAIISQETQYF	TGTGCCAGCAGTTTAGCCATTATAAGTCAAGAGACCCAGTACTTC
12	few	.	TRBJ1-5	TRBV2	CASRGGEQPQHF	TGTGCCAGCAGAGGGGGGGAGCAGCCCCAGCATTTT
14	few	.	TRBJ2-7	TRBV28	CASSFTLVGSEQYF	TGTGCCAGCAGTTTCACACTAGTAGGTTCCGAGCAGTACTTC
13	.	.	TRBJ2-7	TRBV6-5	CASSYRDGNEQYF	TGTGCCAGCAGTTACCGGGACGGTAACGAGCAGTACTTC
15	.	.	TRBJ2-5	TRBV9	CASSRQGDLRETQYF	TGTGCCAGCAGTAGACAAGGAGACCTCCGTGAGACCCAGTACTTC
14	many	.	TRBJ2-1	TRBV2	CASAGSWSYNEQFF	TGTGCCAGCGCCGGCTCCTGGAGTTACAATGAGCAGTTCTTC
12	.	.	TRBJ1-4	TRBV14	CASNPEDEKLFF	TGTGCCAGCAACCCCGAGGATGAAAAACTGTTTTTT
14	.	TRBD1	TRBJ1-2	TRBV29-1	CSVGTDRGSSGYTF	TGCAGCGTCGGAACCGACAGGGGTTCCTCTGGCTACACCTTC
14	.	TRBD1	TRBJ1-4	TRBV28	CASSPPGQGEKLFF	TGTGCCAGCAGTCCCCCGGGACAGGGCGAAAAACTGTTTTTT
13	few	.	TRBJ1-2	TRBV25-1	CASRRSANYGYTF	TGTGCCAGCAGGCGATCAGCTAACTATGGCTACACCTTC
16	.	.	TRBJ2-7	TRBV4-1	CASSQDPGARVYEQYF	TGCGCCAGCAGCCAAGATCCAGGGGCGCGAGTCTACGAGCAGTACTTC
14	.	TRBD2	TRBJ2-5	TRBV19	CASNSWGGQETQYF	TGTGCCAGTAACTCGTGGGGGGGACAAGAGACCCAGTACTTC
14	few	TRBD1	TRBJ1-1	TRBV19	CARESDRLNTEAFF	TGTGCCAGAGAATCGGACAGGCTGAACACTGAAGCTTTCTTT
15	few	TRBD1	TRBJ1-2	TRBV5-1	CASSYRTGALGGYTF	TGCGCCAGCAGCTATCGGACAGGGGCACTGGGTGGCTACACCTTC
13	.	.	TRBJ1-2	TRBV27	CASSYRAGSGYTF	TGTGCCAGCAGCTACAGGGCCGGGTCTGGCTACACCTTC
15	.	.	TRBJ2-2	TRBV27	CASRTYRVNTGELFF	TGTGCCAGCAGAACTTACAGGGTAAACACCGGGGAGCTGTTTTTT
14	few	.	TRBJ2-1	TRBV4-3	CASTLGNFNHEQFF	TGCGCCAGCACCTTGGGGAACTTCAACCATGAGCAGTTCTTC
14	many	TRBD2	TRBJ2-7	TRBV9	CASSRLAGGYEQYF	TGTGCCAGCAGCCGACTAGCGGGAGGCTACGAGCAGTACTTC
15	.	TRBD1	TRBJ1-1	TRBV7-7	CASSYHGQGRTEAFF	TGTGCTAGCAGCTACCATGGACAGGGGAGGACTGAAGCTTTCTTT
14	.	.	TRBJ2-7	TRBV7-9	CASSLGGNFYEQYF	TGTGCCAGCAGCTTAGGAGGGAACTTCTACGAGCAGTACTTC
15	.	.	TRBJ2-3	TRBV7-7	CASSLGLPSTDTQYF	TGTGCTAGCAGCTTAGGCCTCCCTAGCACAGATACGCAGTATTTT
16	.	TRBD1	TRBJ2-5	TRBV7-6	CASSIRTGGGGETQYF	TGTGCCAGCAGCATCCGGACAGGGGGGGGTGGCGAGACCCAGTACTTC
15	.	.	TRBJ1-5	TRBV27	CASSFAGGSAQPQHF	TGTGCCAGCAGTTTTGCGGGTGGGTCAGCCCAGCCCCAGCATTTT
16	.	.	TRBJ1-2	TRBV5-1	CASSLTNLRRNYGYTF	TGCGCCAGCAGCTTGACCAACTTAAGGCGGAACTATGGCTACACCTTC
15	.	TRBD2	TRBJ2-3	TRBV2	CASRSRAGSTDTQYF	TGTGCCAGCAGGTCGAGAGCGGGAAGCACAGATACGCAGTATTTT
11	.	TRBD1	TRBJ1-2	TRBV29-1	CSVLDRDGYTF	TGCAGCGTTTTGGACAGGGACGGCTACACCTTC
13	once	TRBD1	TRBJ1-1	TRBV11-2	CASSSIRGGQAFF	TGTGCCAGCAGCTCCATCAGGGGGGGGCAGGCTTTCTTT
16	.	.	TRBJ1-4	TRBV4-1	CASSQEGRAGDEKLFF	TGCGCCAGCAGCCAAGAAGGTAGGGCAGGTGATGAAAAACTGTTTTTT
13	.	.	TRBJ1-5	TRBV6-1	CASSARVHQPQHF	TGTGCCAGCAGCGCCAGGGTTCATCAGCCCCAGCATTTT
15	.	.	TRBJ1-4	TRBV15	CATSLGGGVGRKLFF	TGTGCCACCAGCCTGGGGGGGGGAGTGGGTAGAAAACTGTTTTTT
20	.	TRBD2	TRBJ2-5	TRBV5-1	CASSLWEAGGTSGHQETQYF	TGCGCCAGCAGCTTGTGGGAGGCGGGGGGGACTAGCGGACACCAAGAGACCCAGTACTTC
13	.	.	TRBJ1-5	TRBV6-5	CASSLMRGQPQHF	TGTGCCAGCAGTCTCATGAGGGGTCAGCCCCAGCATTTT
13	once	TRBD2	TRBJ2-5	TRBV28	CASIERRAGVRYF	TGTGCCAGCATAGAGAGGCGGGCGGGAGTCCGGTACTTC
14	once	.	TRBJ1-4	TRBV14	CASSPLTFNEKLFF	TGTGCCAGCAGCCCGTTGACCTTTAATGAAAAACTGTTTTTT
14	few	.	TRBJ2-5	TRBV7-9	CASSSQTSQETQYF	TGTGCCAGCAGCTCACAGACTTCCCAAGAGACCCAGTACTTC
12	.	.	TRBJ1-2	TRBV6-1	CASSIRDYGYTF	TGTGCCAGCAGTATCCGGGACTATGGCTACACCTTC
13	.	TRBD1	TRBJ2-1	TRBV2	CASWDRGGNEQFF	TGTGCCAGCTGGGACAGGGGAGGGAATGAGCAGTTCTTC
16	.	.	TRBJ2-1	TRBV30	CAWKQLRGGTNNEQFF	TGTGCCTGGAAACAGCTAAGGGGCGGGACCAACAATGAGCAGTTCTTC
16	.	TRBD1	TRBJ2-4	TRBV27	CASSLSVGQGKNIQYF	TGTGCCAGCAGTTTATCGGTGGGACAGGGGAAAAACATTCAGTACTTC